The sequence of this T cell receptor beta chain was determined in a study of siplizumab effects on memory and regulatory T cells. General study findings and limits: In the presence of siplizumab, alloreactive sequences traceable to unstimulated CD4+ memory cells were significantly reduced. The suppressive capacity of proliferating Tregs from siplizumab cultures remained unconfirmed. Alloreactive clones mapping to unstimulated subsets formed only a minor fraction.

In the case of this clone: Its antigen remains unknown.

Germline-derived CDR1 and CDR2 are SGDLS and YYNGEE. The V end lost 0 bases, the J end lost 0 bases, and 10 bases lay between the germline ends. The CDR3 loop spans 15 amino acids. Assayed TCR templates numbered roughly 93,000 for each sample. The data were produced by immunoSEQ multiplex PCR, yet TCRdb's version contains in-frame clones alone and is incomplete. The sample lists 65,000 to 85,000 clones, approximately 93% occurring once. The clonotype comes from a human donor in good health. The sequenced sample consisted of CD8+ T cells sorted from blood. The rearrangement joins TRBV9 to TRBJ2-7; possibly TRBD2 for D (5 bases). The DNA for the CDR3 is TGTGCCAGCAGCGTAGAACCGGGGATCTCCTACGAGCAGTACTTC. Translated, it gives CASSVEPGISYEQYF.